The sequence of this T cell receptor beta chain was determined in a study of T cell repertoires and HLA-DP antigens. Study outcomes and limitations: Against one allele, clones undetected before culture averaged about 34%; against the other, roughly 50%.

Clones were sequenced by immunoSEQ multiplex PCR, and TCRdb holds only the in-frame ones, with some missing. This table holds around 70,000 clones, around three quarters found once. With respect to this clone: The antigen remains undetermined. This sample also contains other DNA sequences that code for the same CDR3.

Germline V CDR1 and CDR2: SGDLS, YYNGEE. V lost 4 bases and J 4 bases, leaving 17 bases between the germline ends. The CDR3 contains 15 residues. The clonotype comes from a man aged 55 to 70 in good health and CMV-seronegative. The gene calls are TRBV9 and TRBJ1-1, with a weak D call TRBD1 (6 bases). Sequenced sample: CD4+ T cells from PBMCs. The CDR3 DNA follows: TGTGCCAGCAGCCCGTCGGGGGGAGGGGGCACTGAAGCTTTCTTT. Translated, it gives CASSPSGGGGTEAFF.